This T cell receptor (beta chain) was captured in a study of T-cell reconstitution after alpha-beta-depleted transplantation in children. Per germline, CDR1 MNHEY and CDR2 SMNVEV (reference sequence). V was trimmed by 4 bases and J by 5 bases, leaving 8 bases between them. The CDR3 contains 12 residues. TCRbeta library construction was performed incorporating unique molecular identifiers. TCRdb re-derived calls from the PCR reads in MiXCR, one entry per CDR3 protein. The table has hundreds of thousands of distinct CDR3 sequences, 16% seen once. This receptor was identified in a human donor who donated a stem cell graft to a child with acute myeloid leukemia. This material consisted of PBMCs from the stem cell graft donor, taken from the stem cell graft. V is TRBV27 and J is TRBJ2-5; D remains ambiguous. CDR3 coding DNA: TGTGCCAGCAGTTCCTTCGGGGAGACCCAGTACTTC. It codes for CASSSFGETQYF.